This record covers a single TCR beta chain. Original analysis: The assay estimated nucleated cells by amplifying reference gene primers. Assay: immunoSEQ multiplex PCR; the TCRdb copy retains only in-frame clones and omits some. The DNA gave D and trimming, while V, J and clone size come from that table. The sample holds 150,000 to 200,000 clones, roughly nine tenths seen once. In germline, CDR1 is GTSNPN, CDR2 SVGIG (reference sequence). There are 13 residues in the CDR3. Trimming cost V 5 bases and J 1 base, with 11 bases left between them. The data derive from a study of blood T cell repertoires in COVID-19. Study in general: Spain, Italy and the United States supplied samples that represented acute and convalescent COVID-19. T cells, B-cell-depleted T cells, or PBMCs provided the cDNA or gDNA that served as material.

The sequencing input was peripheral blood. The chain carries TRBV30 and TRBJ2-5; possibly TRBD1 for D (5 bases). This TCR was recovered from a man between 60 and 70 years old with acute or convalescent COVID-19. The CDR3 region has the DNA TGTGCCTGGCTTGACAGATTCCAAGAGACCCAGTACTTC. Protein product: CAWLDRFQETQYF.